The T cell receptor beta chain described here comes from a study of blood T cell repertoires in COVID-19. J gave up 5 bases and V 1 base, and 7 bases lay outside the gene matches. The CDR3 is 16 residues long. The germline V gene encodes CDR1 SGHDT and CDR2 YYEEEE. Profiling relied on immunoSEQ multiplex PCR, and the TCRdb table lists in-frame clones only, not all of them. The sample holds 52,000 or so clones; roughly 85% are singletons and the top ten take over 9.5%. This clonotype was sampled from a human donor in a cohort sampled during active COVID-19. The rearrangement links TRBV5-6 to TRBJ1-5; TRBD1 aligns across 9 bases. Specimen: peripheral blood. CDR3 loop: CASSLLGRQGDQPQHF. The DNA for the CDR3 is TGTGCCAGCAGCTTGTTGGGCCGACAGGGGGATCAGCCCCAGCATTTT.